The clone carrying this T cell receptor beta chain was picked up many times. TCRdb ran MiXCR on the reads and lists one entry per CDR3 protein. The sample includes around 120,000 distinct CDR3 sequences, approximately 8.8% seen only once; the top ten take around 10%. The data were obtained in a study of T cell repertoires in cytomegalovirus infection. Trimming cost V 5 bases and J 5 bases, with 13 bases left between them. This CDR3 spans 14 amino acids. The sequence was collected from a human donor in good health (CMV status not recorded). Some clones in this sample may be carry-over from other donors' samples. Material: PBMCs. V gene TRBV12-3 or TRBV12-4 combines with J gene TRBJ2-1; perhaps TRBD2 as D (6 bases). The CDR3 DNA is TGTGCCAGCAGTGAGTGGGGGGTAAACAATGAGCAGTTCTTC. Protein sequence: CASSEWGVNNEQFF.